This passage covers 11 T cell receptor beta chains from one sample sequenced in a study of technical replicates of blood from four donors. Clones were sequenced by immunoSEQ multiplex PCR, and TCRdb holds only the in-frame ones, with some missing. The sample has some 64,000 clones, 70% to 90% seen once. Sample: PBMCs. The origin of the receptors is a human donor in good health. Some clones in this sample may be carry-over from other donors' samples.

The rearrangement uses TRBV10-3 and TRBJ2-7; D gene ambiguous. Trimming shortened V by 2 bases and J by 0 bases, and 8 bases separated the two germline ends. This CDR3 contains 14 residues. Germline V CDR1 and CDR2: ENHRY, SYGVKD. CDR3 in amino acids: CAISEAVGSYEQYF. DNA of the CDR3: TGTGCCATCAGTGAGGCGGTCGGCTCCTACGAGCAGTACTTC.

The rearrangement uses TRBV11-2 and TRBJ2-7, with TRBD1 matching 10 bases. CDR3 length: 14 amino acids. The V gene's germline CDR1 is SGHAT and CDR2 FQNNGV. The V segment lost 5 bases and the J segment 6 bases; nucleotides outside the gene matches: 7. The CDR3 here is CASSPGGQGGEQYF. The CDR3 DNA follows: TGTGCCAGCAGCCCAGGAGGACAGGGGGGCGAGCAGTACTTC. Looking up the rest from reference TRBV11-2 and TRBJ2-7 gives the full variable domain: EAGVAQSPRYKIIEKRQSVAFWCNPISGHATLYWYQQILGQGPKLLIQFQNNGVVDDSQLPKDRFSAERLKGVDSTLKIQPAKLEDSAVYLCASSPGGQGGEQYFGPGTRLTVT.

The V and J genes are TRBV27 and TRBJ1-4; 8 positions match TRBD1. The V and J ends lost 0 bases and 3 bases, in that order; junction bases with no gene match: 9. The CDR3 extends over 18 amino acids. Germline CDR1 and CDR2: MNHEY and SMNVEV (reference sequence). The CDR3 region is CASSLSFRTGFPNEKLFF. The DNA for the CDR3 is TGTGCCAGCAGTTTATCGTTTAGGACAGGGTTCCCTAATGAAAAACTGTTTTTT.

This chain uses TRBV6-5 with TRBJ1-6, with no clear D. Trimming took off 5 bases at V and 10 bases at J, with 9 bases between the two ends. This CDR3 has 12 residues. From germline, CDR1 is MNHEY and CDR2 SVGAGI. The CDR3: CASSTTRSPLHF. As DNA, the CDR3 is TGTGCCAGCAGTACGACAAGATCACCCCTCCACTTT.

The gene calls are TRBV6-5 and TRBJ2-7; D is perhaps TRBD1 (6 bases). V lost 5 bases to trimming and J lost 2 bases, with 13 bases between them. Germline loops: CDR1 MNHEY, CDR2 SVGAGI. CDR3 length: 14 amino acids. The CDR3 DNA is TGTGCCAGCAGTACGGCAGGGGTAGCCTACGAGCAGTACTTC. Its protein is CASSTAGVAYEQYF.

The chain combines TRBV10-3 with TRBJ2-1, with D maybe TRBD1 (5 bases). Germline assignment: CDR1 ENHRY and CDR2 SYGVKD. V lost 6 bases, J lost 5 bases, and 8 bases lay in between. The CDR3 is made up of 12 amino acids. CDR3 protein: CAISLQDNEQFF. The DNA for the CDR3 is TGTGCCATCAGCCTACAGGACAATGAGCAGTTCTTC.

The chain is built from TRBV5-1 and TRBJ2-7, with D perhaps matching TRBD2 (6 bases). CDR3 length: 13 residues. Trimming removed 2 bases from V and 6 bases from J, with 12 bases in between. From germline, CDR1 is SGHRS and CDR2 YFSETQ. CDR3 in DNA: TGCGCCAGCAGCTTAACGGGAGAAGGCGAGCAGTACTTC. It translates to CASSLTGEGEQYF.

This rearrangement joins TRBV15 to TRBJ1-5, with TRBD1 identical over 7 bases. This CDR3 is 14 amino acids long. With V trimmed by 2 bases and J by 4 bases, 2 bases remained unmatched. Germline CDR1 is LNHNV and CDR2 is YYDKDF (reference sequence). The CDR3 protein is CATSRWGQNQPQHF. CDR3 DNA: TGTGCCACCAGCAGATGGGGACAGAATCAGCCCCAGCATTTT. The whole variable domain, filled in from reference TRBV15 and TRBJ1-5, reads DAMVIQNPRYQVTQFGKPVTLSCSQTLNHNVMYWYQQKSSQAPKLLFHYYDKDFNNEADTPDNFQSRRPNTSFCFLDIRSPGLGDTAMYLCATSRWGQNQPQHFGDGTRLSIL.

CDR3 nucleotides: TGTGCTAGTGGCCGACCAGTCACCCGGGGGGCAATGAACACTGAAGCTTTCTTT. It specifies CASGRPVTRGAMNTEAFF. The V gene is TRBV12-5, the J gene TRBJ1-1; tentative D call: TRBD1 (6 bases). The CDR3 has 18 amino acids. The germline V gene encodes CDR1 LGHNT and CDR2 FRNRAP. The V end lost 6 bases, the J end lost 0 bases, and 23 bases lay between the germline ends.

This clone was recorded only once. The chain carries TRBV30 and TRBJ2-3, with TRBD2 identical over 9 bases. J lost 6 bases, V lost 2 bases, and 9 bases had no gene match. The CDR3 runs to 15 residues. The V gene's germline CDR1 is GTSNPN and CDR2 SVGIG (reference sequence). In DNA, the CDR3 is TGTGCCTGGAGTCCCCTAGCGGGAACCCTTGATACGCAGTATTTT. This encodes CAWSPLAGTLDTQYF.

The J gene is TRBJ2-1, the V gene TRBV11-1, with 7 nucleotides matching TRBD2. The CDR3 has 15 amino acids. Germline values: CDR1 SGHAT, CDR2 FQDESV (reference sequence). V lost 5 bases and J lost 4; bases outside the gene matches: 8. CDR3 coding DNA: TGTGCCAGCAGCCCGCAGCGGGGTTTATACAATGAGCAGTTCTTC. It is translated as CASSPQRGLYNEQFF.